What follows is one TCR beta chain and its context. These data come from a study of blood T cell repertoires in COVID-19. Clones were read by immunoSEQ multiplex PCR, and TCRdb kept only the in-frame ones, dropping some. The sample records 450,000 or so clones, around 91% being singletons. Recruitment covered about two dozen US areas and drew participants whose ages spanned roughly 18 to 100 years. Germline V gives CDR1 LGHDT, CDR2 YNNKEL (reference sequence). The CDR3 is made up of 15 amino acids. V shed 3 bases and J shed 2 bases, with 11 bases lying between them. This clonotype was obtained from a man between 18 and 29 years old who had recovered from COVID-19. The chain combines TRBV3-1 (or the pseudogene TRBV3-2) with TRBJ1-5, with D perhaps matching TRBD1 (5 bases). Sequenced sample: PBMCs or T cells enriched from blood (not recorded which). In nucleotides, the CDR3 is TGTGCCAGCAGCCAGGGGCGAGGAGGCAATCAGCCCCAGCATTTT. This encodes CASSQGRGGNQPQHF.